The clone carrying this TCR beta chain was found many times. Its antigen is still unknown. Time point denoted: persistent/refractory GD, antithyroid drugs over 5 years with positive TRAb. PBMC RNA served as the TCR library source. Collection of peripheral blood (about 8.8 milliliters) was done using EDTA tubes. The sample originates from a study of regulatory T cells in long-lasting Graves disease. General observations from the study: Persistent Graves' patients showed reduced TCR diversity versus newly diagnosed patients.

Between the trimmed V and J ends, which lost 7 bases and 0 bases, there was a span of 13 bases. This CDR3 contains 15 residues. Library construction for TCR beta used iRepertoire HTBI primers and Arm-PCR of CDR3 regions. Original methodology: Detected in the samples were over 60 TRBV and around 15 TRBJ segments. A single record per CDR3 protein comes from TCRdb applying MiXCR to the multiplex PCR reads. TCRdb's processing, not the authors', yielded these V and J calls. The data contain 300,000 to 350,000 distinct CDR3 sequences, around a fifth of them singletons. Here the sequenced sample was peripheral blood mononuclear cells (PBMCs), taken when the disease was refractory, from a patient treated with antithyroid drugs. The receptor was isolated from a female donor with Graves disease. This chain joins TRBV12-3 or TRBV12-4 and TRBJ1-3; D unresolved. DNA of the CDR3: TGTGCCAGCAAGCCAGGACGCCACTCTGGAAACACCATATATTTT. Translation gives CASKPGRHSGNTIYF.